The TCR beta chain under discussion was sequenced for a study of response to subunit inactivated influenza vaccine listed by TCRdb under 2018. In the study overall: Deep quantitative T cell receptor repertoire profiling was used in the study to track responses to a trivalent subunit inactivated influenza vaccine. The full study reports these points: The authors proposed that each seasonal influenza vaccination may bring in only a limited number of new T cells.

Trimming takes 3 bases from V and 4 bases from J, and the germline ends sit 13 bases apart. As encoded in the germline V gene (reference sequence), CDR1 is DFQATT while CDR2 is SNEGSKA. The CDR3, from cysteine to phenylalanine, totals 15 residues. The CDR3 DNA has 45 bases and is translated from base 1. Preparation of the library involved RT-PCR. The run used an Illumina HiSeq 2500. The public reads were reanalyzed by TCRdb: fastp trimming at Q25, MiXCR alignment, in-frame beta chains only. Every distinct CDR3 protein forms one entry, paired with its most common genes and DNA. The sample table contains some 850,000 distinct CDR3 sequences; only one count was recorded for 15% to 20% of them. The ten biggest clones cover approximately 10% of the sample. Only a few counts were recorded for this clonotype. This receptor's antigen is unknown. No much larger clone exists at a distance of one base, and base qualities are not known.

The rearranged chain carries TRBV20-1 and TRBJ1-6; TRBD1 might be the D gene, on 6 matching bases. This TCR came from a man aged 45-60 years who received an inactivated influenza vaccine. Donor details come from another sample of the same person, matched by shared clones. Sequenced here: PBMCs from blood, sampled around 5 days after vaccination. DNA sequence: TGCAGTGCTAGGGAGGACAGTTTGTATAATTCACCCCTCCACTTT. It encodes CSAREDSLYNSPLHF.